Sequencing of this T cell receptor beta chain was carried out in a study of CD8+ T cells in alopecia areata. Study context: The roughly 7-11-week-old female C3H/HeJ mice were given skin taken from approximately 6-12-month-old C3H/HeJ graft donors that had spontaneous alopecia. Study conclusions and caveats: Sequencing of scalp samples also captures resident alphabeta T cells of normal skin. For lesional scalp, especially alopecia totalis/universalis, clonality was higher than in normal scalp. Possibly because of HLA-related factors, TCR sharing was less clear across patients than in mice.

The CDR3 contains 13 residues. Trimming took off 2 bases at V and 1 base at J, with 6 bases between the two ends. Germline values: CDR1 FNHDT, CDR2 SITEND (reference sequence). cDNA prepared by RNA extraction and subsequent reverse transcription served as the template for sequencing. Assay used: immunoSEQ multiplex PCR; TCRdb lists only in-frame clones, some missing. The repertoire yields around 290,000 clones, none seen only once; the top ten contain about 1.1%. This clone came up a few times. As yet, its antigen is unknown. Any gene name here is a mouse gene name. The CDR3 is cut off 4 residues early in the read; its end comes from the germline J gene. The pooled cutaneous lymph node cells were sorted using several markers (CD4, CD8alpha, NKG2D, NKG2ACE and others).

This clonotype originated in a C3H/HeJ mouse with alopecia areata. The MHC haplotype of this mouse line is H2-k. Sequencing was carried out using CD4+ T cells sorted from a lymph node. The gene calls are TRBV19 and TRBJ1-2; possible D gene TRBD1, 5 bases. The CDR3 here is CASSMGVNSDYTF. The sequenced CDR3 bases are TGTGCCAGCAGTATGGGGGTAAACTCC.